One sample yielded the 2 T cell receptor beta chains listed below, sequenced in a study of cytomegalovirus exposure and HLA in healthy donors. 60 Vbeta and 13 Jbeta primers were used in PCR. Data came from immunoSEQ multiplex PCR; TCRdb stores just in-frame clones and leaves some out. The data contain roughly 120,000 clones, roughly 80% of them singletons. Sequenced sample: PBMCs. All receptors derive from a man aged 50 to 60 in good health and CMV-seropositive.

This chain uses TRBV10-3 with TRBJ2-7; 8 positions agree with TRBD1. The germline gives CDR1 ENHRY, CDR2 SYGVKD. CDR3 length equals 14 residues. V was clipped by 7 bases and J by 5 bases; unmatched bases: 10. As DNA, the CDR3 is TGTGCCATCACGCGGCAGGGGGCGATGGACGAGCAGTACTTC. Amino acid sequence: CAITRQGAMDEQYF.

V gene TRBV7-2 combines with J gene TRBJ1-6; unclear D gene. This CDR3 is built from 16 residues. CDR1 and CDR2 (germline): SGHTA, FQGNSA. V was shortened by 1 base and J by 9 bases, with 16 bases between the two germline ends. CDR3 amino acids: CASSLVSGVIGSPLHF. The CDR3 nucleotides read TGTGCCAGCAGCTTAGTCTCCGGGGTTATAGGTTCACCCCTCCACTTT.